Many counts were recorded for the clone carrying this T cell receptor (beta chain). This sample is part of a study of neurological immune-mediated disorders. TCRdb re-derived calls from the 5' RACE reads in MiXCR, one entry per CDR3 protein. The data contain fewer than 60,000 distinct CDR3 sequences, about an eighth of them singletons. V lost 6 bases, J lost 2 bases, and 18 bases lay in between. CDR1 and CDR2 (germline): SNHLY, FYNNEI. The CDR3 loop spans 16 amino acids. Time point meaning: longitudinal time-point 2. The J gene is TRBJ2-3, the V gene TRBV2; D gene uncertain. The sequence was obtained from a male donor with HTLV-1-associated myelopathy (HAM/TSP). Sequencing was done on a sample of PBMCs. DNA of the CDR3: TGTGCCAGCAGCCCCAGGCACACGTCCAACACAGATACGCAGTATTTT. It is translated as CASSPRHTSNTDTQYF.